This T cell receptor (beta chain) comes out of a study of CXCR3-negative and CXCR3-positive naive CD8 T cells. Overall study findings and caveats: Sequencing showed both naive subsets with comparably high diversity, and memory CD8+ cells much lower. Naive cells that were CXCR3-negative or CXCR3-positive used TRBV-TRBJ genes alike, while memory cells diverged. The study inferred TCR strength from TRB CDR3 properties and found comparable surface CD5 between naive subsets.

Germline V gene lookup returns CDR1 SQVTM and CDR2 ANQGSEA. CDR3 size: 15 residues. The study made its TRB cDNA libraries by 5' RACE, adding UMI labels. TCRdb reanalyzed the 5' RACE reads, giving one entry per CDR3 protein sequence and no DNA. The sample has some 67,000 distinct CDR3 sequences. About this clonotype: Its antigen is as yet unknown.

Naivety in CD8+ T cells corresponded to a CD45RO-CCR7+CD27+CD95- phenotype. The origin of this receptor is a human donor in good health. Some clones in this sample may be carry-over from other donors' samples. This chain joins TRBV29-1 and TRBJ2-2. The sample comprised naive CXCR3- CD8+ T cells from blood. Subset described: CD45RO-CCR7+CD27+CD95- naive CD8+ T cells lacking CXCR3 (TNR3-). CDR3 residues: CSVELFGRFTGELFF.